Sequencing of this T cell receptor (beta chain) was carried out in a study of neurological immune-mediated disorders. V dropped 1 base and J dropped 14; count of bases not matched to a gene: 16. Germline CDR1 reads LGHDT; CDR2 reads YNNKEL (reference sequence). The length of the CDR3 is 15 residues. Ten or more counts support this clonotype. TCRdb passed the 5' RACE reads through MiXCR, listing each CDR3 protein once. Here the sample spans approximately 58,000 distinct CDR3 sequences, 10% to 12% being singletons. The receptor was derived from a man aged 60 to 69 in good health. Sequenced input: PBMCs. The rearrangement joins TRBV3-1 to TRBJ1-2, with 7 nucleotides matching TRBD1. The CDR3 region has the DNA TGTGCCAGCAGCCAAGGTCTGACAGGGTTTTTCTTGGAGACCTTC. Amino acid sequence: CASSQGLTGFFLETF.